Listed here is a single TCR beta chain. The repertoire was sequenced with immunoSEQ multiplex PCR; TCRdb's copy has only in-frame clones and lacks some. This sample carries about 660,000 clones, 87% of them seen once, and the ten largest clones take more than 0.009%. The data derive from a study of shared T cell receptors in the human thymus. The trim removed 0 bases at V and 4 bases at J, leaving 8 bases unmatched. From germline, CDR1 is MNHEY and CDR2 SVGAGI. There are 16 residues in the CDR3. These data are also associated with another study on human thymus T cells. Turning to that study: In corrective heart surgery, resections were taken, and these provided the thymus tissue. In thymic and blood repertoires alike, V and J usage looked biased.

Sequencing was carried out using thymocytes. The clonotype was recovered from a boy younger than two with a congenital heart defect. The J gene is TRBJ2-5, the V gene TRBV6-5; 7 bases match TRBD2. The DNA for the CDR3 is TGTGCCAGCAGTTACTCGTCAGCGGGGCCCGCAGAGACCCAGTACTTC. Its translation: CASSYSSAGPAETQYF.